The 21 T cell receptor beta chains below were found in one sample sequenced in a study of blood T cell repertoires in COVID-19. The method was immunoSEQ multiplex PCR; TCRdb's version includes in-frame clones alone and lacks a portion of them. In the table there are fewer than 200,000 clones, about 86% of which are singletons. The sample consisted of PBMCs or T cells enriched from blood (not recorded which). These receptor sequences come from a man in his fifties who had recovered from COVID-19.

This rearrangement joins TRBV9 to TRBJ2-3; 13 positions agree with TRBD2. Germline V gene sequence: CDR1 SGDLS, CDR2 YYNGEE. V lost 8 bases to trimming and J lost 3 bases; unmatched junction nucleotides: 3. The CDR3 sequence is 14 residues long. CDR3 nucleotide sequence: TGTGCCAGACAGACTAGCGGGGGGACAGATACGCAGTATTTT. Amino acid sequence: CARQTSGGTDTQYF. Variable domain in full (rest from reference TRBV9 and TRBJ2-3): DSGVTQTPKHLITATGQRVTLRCSPRSGDLSVYWYQQSLDQGLQFLIQYYNGEERAKGNILERFSAQQFPDLHSELNLSSLELGDSALYFCARQTSGGTDTQYFGPGTRLTVL.

The chain couples TRBV2 to TRBJ1-1; no reliable D call. The CDR3 extends over 15 amino acids. Trimming took off 4 bases at V and 2 bases at J, with 14 bases between the two ends. Germline CDR1 SNHLY, CDR2 FYNNEI. CDR3 coding DNA: TGTGCCAGCAGTGGTCGGGAAGGGTATAACACTGAAGCTTTCTTT. This translates into CASSGREGYNTEAFF. The variable domain in full, with the rest retrieved from reference TRBV2 and TRBJ1-1, is EPEVTQTPSHQVTQMGQEVILRCVPISNHLYFYWYRQILGQKVEFLVSFYNNEISEKSEIFDDQFSVERPDGSNFTLKIRSTKLEDSAMYFCASSGREGYNTEAFFGQGTRLTVV.

The CDR3 loop reads CASGSGWGEIYGYTF. DNA of the CDR3: TGTGCCAGCGGGTCCGGGTGGGGCGAGATCTATGGCTACACCTTC. The chain couples TRBV2 to TRBJ1-2; D is perhaps TRBD1 (5 bases). The CDR3 loop spans 15 amino acids. CDR1 is SNHLY, CDR2 FYNNEI, per germline. Trimming shortened V by 8 bases and J by 4 bases, and 20 bases separated the two germline ends.

This clone was detected only a few times. The rearrangement links TRBV27 to TRBJ2-7; TRBD1 matches at 10 bases. Germline loops: CDR1 MNHEY, CDR2 SMNVEV (reference sequence). Losses at the gene ends were 5 bases for V and 7 bases for J; bases not matched to a gene: 11. This CDR3 region has 15 residues. In DNA, the CDR3 is TGTGCCAGCAGTGAATCCGGGACAGGGGCTTGGGAGCAGTACTTC. This sequence encodes CASSESGTGAWEQYF.

The chain combines TRBV6-1 with TRBJ2-5; TRBD1 might be the D (7 bases). Deletions cut 1 base from V and 4 bases from J, with 13 bases between. The CDR3 loop spans 15 amino acids. The germline V gene encodes CDR1 MNHNS and CDR2 SASEGT. DNA for the CDR3: TGTGCCAGCAGTGAAGGGACAGGAGGGCGAGAGACCCAGTACTTC. It encodes CASSEGTGGRETQYF.

The chain couples TRBV19 to TRBJ1-5; TRBD1 is a possible D gene (5 bases). The length of the CDR3 is 14 residues. V was clipped by 3 bases and J by 0 bases, with 6 bases between them. Germline loops: CDR1 LNHDA, CDR2 SQIVND (reference sequence). The chain's CDR3 is CASSMGGSNQPQHF. Written as DNA, the CDR3 is TGTGCCAGTAGTATGGGGGGTAGCAATCAGCCCCAGCATTTT.

The V call is TRBV19, the J call TRBJ1-5; 10 nucleotides align to TRBD1. With V trimmed by 5 bases and J by 2 bases, 12 bases remained unmatched. The CDR3 extends over 18 amino acids. The germline gives CDR1 LNHDA, CDR2 SQIVND (reference sequence). In nucleotides, the CDR3 is TGTGCCAGTAGTCCCCGACAGACAGGGGGCAGGGGCAATCAGCCCCAGCATTTT. As protein: CASSPRQTGGRGNQPQHF.

The chain recombines TRBV5-6 with TRBJ1-5; 7 positions match TRBD1. CDR1 SGHDT and CDR2 YYEEEE come from the germline V gene. The CDR3 loop spans 15 amino acids. V was pared by 4 bases and J by 4 bases, with 8 bases of the junction left unmatched. CDR3 DNA sequence: TGTGCCAGCAGCCAAGGACAGGTGGCAAATCAGCCCCAGCATTTT. Encoded protein: CASSQGQVANQPQHF.

The table lists this clone with a few counts. The chain has TRBV27 and TRBJ1-5; no definite D call. The CDR3 totals 12 residues. Germline CDR1 MNHEY, CDR2 SMNVEV (reference sequence). Trimming removed 4 bases at V and 3 bases at J, with 4 bases between. Here the CDR3 DNA reads TGTGCCAGCAGTTCCCTCAATCAGCCCCAGCATTTT. This gives the protein CASSSLNQPQHF.

The chain combines TRBV11-2 with TRBJ2-7, with D maybe TRBD1 (6 bases). CDR3 length: 13 amino acids. Trimming removed 0 bases at V and 6 bases at J, with 9 bases between. Germline V gene data show CDR1 as SGHAT and CDR2 as FQNNGV. CDR3 region: CASSLDRGGEQYF. Written as DNA, the CDR3 is TGTGCCAGCAGCTTAGACAGGGGCGGCGAGCAGTACTTC.

In DNA, the CDR3 is TGTGCCAGCAGCGTAGGGGCGGGGAACTATGGCTACACCTTC. Amino acids: CASSVGAGNYGYTF. The rearrangement uses TRBV9 and TRBJ1-2; D gene uncertain. The germline V gene encodes CDR1 SGDLS and CDR2 YYNGEE. The CDR3 runs to 14 residues. The V gene lost 0 bases and the J gene lost 2 bases, with 8 bases spanning the gap.

The rearrangement joins TRBV29-1 to TRBJ1-4; a possible D gene is TRBD1 (6 bases). Trimming left V 7 bases short and J 4 bases short, with 13 bases between. This CDR3 has 13 residues. Per germline, CDR1 SQVTM and CDR2 ANQGSEA. CDR3 sequence (DNA): TGCAGCGCCGGGGGAGGGGGTAATGAAAAACTGTTTTTT. Protein: CSAGGGGNEKLFF.

V usage is TRBV6-5 and J usage is TRBJ1-1; D remains unclear. With 1 base removed from V and 0 bases from J, the gap between germline ends came to 9 bases. CDR3 length equals 15 residues. Germline CDR1 and CDR2: MNHEY and SVGAGI. CDR3: CASSYYRTLNTEAFF. The CDR3 DNA sequence: TGTGCCAGCAGTTACTATCGGACTTTGAACACTGAAGCTTTCTTT.

CDR3 sequence: CASSSRDRGSRMDNEQFF. CDR3 DNA: TGTGCCAGCAGCAGCCGGGACAGGGGTTCCCGAATGGACAATGAGCAGTTCTTC. The chain is built from TRBV2 and TRBJ2-1; 10 bases agree with TRBD1. There are 18 residues in the CDR3. With 6 bases clipped from V and 5 bases from J, the junction kept 16 bases outside the gene matches. Germline V CDR1 and CDR2: SNHLY, FYNNEI.

The J gene is TRBJ1-5, the V gene TRBV19, with a weak D call TRBD1 (5 bases). The CDR3 consists of 14 residues. The V gene lost 5 bases and the J gene lost 4 bases, with 12 bases spanning the gap. Looked up from germline, CDR1 is LNHDA and CDR2 is SQIVND (reference sequence). The CDR3 reads CASSGLQGNQPQHF. DNA for the CDR3: TGTGCCAGTAGTGGGTTGCAGGGTAATCAGCCCCAGCATTTT.

J is TRBJ1-1 and V is TRBV5-6, with D possibly being TRBD1 (5 bases). Germline V gene sequence: CDR1 SGHDT, CDR2 YYEEEE. The CDR3 contains 15 residues. Trimming took 0 bases from V and 2 from J, leaving 11 bases between them. CDR3 protein: CASSLGMTVNTEAFF. CDR3 sequence (DNA): TGTGCCAGCAGCTTGGGTATGACAGTTAACACTGAAGCTTTCTTT.

The J gene is TRBJ1-1, the V gene TRBV19; D gene ambiguous. V lost 3 bases to trimming and J lost 6 bases, with 11 bases between them. CDR3 length: 13 residues. The germline gives CDR1 LNHDA, CDR2 SQIVND (reference sequence). The CDR3 here is CASSIGGIAEAFF. The CDR3 DNA reads TGTGCCAGTAGTATTGGAGGGATAGCTGAAGCTTTCTTT.

The chain joins TRBV19 to TRBJ1-5, with D possibly being TRBD1 (5 bases). Trimming removed 8 bases from V and 5 bases from J, with 13 bases in between. The CDR3 has 13 residues. Germline CDR1 and CDR2: LNHDA and SQIVND (reference sequence). CDR3 sequence: CASSGIGDQPQHF. CDR3 bases: TGTGCCAGTTCAGGGATAGGTGATCAGCCCCAGCATTTT.

A note on this clone: A much larger clone differs from this one at a single base, so this may be a read error. This chain connects TRBV30 to TRBJ1-5; D possibly corresponds to TRBD1 (6 bases). Germline-derived CDR1 and CDR2 are GTSNPN and SVGIG (reference sequence). The CDR3 has 14 amino acids. Here the CDR3 reads CVWSIGTLNQPQHF. As DNA, the CDR3 is TGTGTCTGGAGTATCGGGACACTCAATCAGCCCCAGCATTTT.

This clone was counted a single time. The genes are TRBV19 and TRBJ1-5, with D unresolved. The CDR3 length is 14 residues. V lost 1 base and J 4 bases, leaving 8 bases between the germline ends. The germline CDR1 and CDR2 sequences are LNHDA and SQIVND (reference sequence). CDR3 residues: CASSIGTYNQPQHF. DNA for the CDR3: TGTGCCAGTAGTATAGGTACATATAATCAGCCCCAGCATTTT.

The V and J genes are TRBV29-1 and TRBJ2-7; 10 bases line up with TRBD1. This CDR3 region has 14 residues. Germline V CDR1 and CDR2: SQVTM, ANQGSEA. The junction had 7 bases not matched to a gene; V was cut back by 6 bases and J by 2 bases. This CDR3 reads CSVSWTGGTYEQYF. The CDR3 coding sequence is TGCAGCGTCTCCTGGACAGGGGGAACCTACGAGCAGTACTTC.